These T cell receptor beta chains were read from a single sample in a study of T cell repertoires in cytomegalovirus infection. One entry per CDR3 protein, called by TCRdb with MiXCR from the reads. The sample consists of about 400,000 distinct CDR3 sequences, roughly 20% of them appearing once. The specimen was PBMCs. The receptors were sampled from a human donor in good health (CMV status not recorded). Some clones in this sample may be carry-over from other donors' samples. Both conserved end residues are part of each CDR3. The D gene is left open where the match is weak. Where a row states a size, it is once, few, many or the class of an expanded clone; other rows omit it.

CDR3	DNA	V	J	D	size
CASSFGGTPQHF	TGTGCCAGCAGCTTTGGGGGGACCCCCCAGCATTTT	TRBV7-2	TRBJ1-5	-	-
CASSLALERSEQFF	TGTGCCAGCAGCTTAGCGCTGGAGAGAAGTGAGCAGTTCTTC	TRBV7-6	TRBJ2-1	-	-
CASSLLRGQGGETQYF	TGTGCCAGCAGCTTATTACGTGGACAGGGGGGGGAGACCCAGTACTTC	TRBV7-9	TRBJ2-5	TRBD1	many
CASSLVLPVEETQYF	TGTGCCAGCAGTTTAGTACTCCCAGTCGAAGAGACCCAGTACTTC	TRBV12-3/TRBV12-4	TRBJ2-5	-	-
CASSIGRAGTEAFF	TGTGCCAGTAGTATAGGTCGGGCGGGCACTGAAGCTTTCTTT	TRBV19	TRBJ1-1	-	-
CASTVGLGGDTQYF	TGTGCCAGCACAGTGGGACTAGGGGGAGATACGCAGTATTTT	TRBV12-3/TRBV12-4	TRBJ2-3	TRBD2	few
CASSLSWEETQYF	TGTGCCAGCAGCTTGTCGTGGGAAGAGACCCAGTACTTC	TRBV7-2	TRBJ2-5	-	many
CASSQDVPVLTSGGFLYEQYF	TGTGCCAGCAGCCAAGATGTACCCGTACTGACTAGCGGGGGCTTCCTCTACGAGCAGTACTTC	TRBV4-2	TRBJ2-7	TRBD2	-
CASSLGRAMAPKNIQYF	TGTGCCAGCAGCCTAGGACGGGCCATGGCTCCCAAAAACATTCAGTACTTC	TRBV7-2	TRBJ2-4	-	-
CASGIDQPQHF	TGTGCCAGCGGCATCGATCAGCCCCAGCATTTT	TRBV7-9	TRBJ1-5	-	-
CASSDSEGRESPYNEQFF	TGTGCCAGCAGTGACTCGGAGGGGCGGGAGTCGCCCTACAATGAGCAGTTCTTC	TRBV6-4	TRBJ2-1	TRBD2	-